Shown below are 32 T cell receptor beta chains from a single sample sequenced in a study of blood T cell repertoires in COVID-19. Assay used: immunoSEQ multiplex PCR; TCRdb lists only in-frame clones, some missing. Among around 280,000 clones listed, 75% to 90% were seen once. Sequencing was done on a sample of peripheral blood. The receptors derive from a woman in her forties or fifties who had recovered from COVID-19.

V and J are TRBV7-2 and TRBJ2-2; 7 positions agree with TRBD1. Per germline, CDR1 SGHTA and CDR2 FQGNSA. The CDR3 covers 13 residues. Trimming cost V 8 bases and J 5 bases; bases outside gene matches: 5. The CDR3: CASHRGGTGELFF. For the CDR3, the DNA is TGTGCCAGCCACAGGGGTGGTACCGGGGAGCTGTTTTTT.

This chain joins TRBV25-1 and TRBJ2-5; a possible D gene is TRBD2 (6 bases). Germline CDR1 MGHDK, CDR2 SYGVNS. With 8 bases removed from V and 5 bases from J, the gap between germline ends came to 12 bases. The CDR3 sequence is 12 residues long. CDR3 amino acids: CASGGTLETQYF. CDR3 DNA sequence: TGTGCCAGCGGAGGGACTTTGGAGACCCAGTACTTC.

This chain links TRBV9 with TRBJ2-2; a weak D match, TRBD1 (7 bases). Trimming stripped 3 bases from V and 3 bases from J, with 9 bases between. CDR3 size: 14 residues. Germline assignment: CDR1 SGDLS and CDR2 YYNGEE. The CDR3 reads CASSGRGDTGELFF. The DNA for the CDR3 is TGTGCCAGCAGCGGCAGGGGGGACACCGGGGAGCTGTTTTTT.

The gene calls are TRBV7-2 and TRBJ1-1; D not resolved. V was cut by 2 bases and J by 3 bases, with 16 bases left in between. The V gene's germline CDR1 is SGHTA and CDR2 FQGNSA. CDR3 length: 16 amino acids. The CDR3 DNA reads as TGTGCCAGCAGCTTAAGCTTAGGCGGGGATTACACTGAAGCTTTCTTT. It translates to CASSLSLGGDYTEAFF.

This clone has more than one count but fewer than ten. The chain couples TRBV7-2 to TRBJ2-3; 7 bases are a match to TRBD2. From germline, CDR1 is SGHTA and CDR2 FQGNSA. V shed 4 bases, J shed 6 bases, and the junction held 4 bases outside the gene matches. CDR3 size: 13 residues. CDR3 loop: CASSSGLSDTQYF. The CDR3, as DNA: TGTGCCAGCAGCTCGGGACTATCGGATACGCAGTATTTT.

The chain has TRBV29-1 and TRBJ1-2, with D maybe TRBD1 (5 bases). This CDR3 is 13 amino acids long. CDR1 and CDR2 from the germline V gene are SQVTM and ANQGSEA. V was cut by 3 bases and J by 5 bases, with 13 bases left in between. The CDR3 sequence: CSVEEQDRYGYTF. In DNA, the CDR3 is TGCAGCGTTGAGGAACAGGACCGTTATGGCTACACCTTC.

The chain carries TRBV5-1 and TRBJ2-7; 12 nucleotides match TRBD2. V was pared by 2 bases and J by 5 bases, with 2 bases of the junction left unmatched. Germline values: CDR1 SGHRS, CDR2 YFSETQ. The CDR3 is made up of 14 amino acids. CDR3 region: CASSLGLAGHEQYF. DNA of the CDR3: TGCGCCAGCAGCTTAGGACTAGCGGGGCACGAGCAGTACTTC.

V usage is TRBV4-3 and J usage is TRBJ2-2; no firm D call. Germline CDR1 reads LGHNA; CDR2 reads YSLEER. V was shortened by 0 bases and J by 0 bases, with 14 bases between the two germline ends. This CDR3 contains 18 residues. CDR3 residues: CASSQDQVTQTNTGELFF. The CDR3 coding sequence is TGCGCCAGCAGCCAAGACCAAGTCACACAGACGAACACCGGGGAGCTGTTTTTT.

The chain carries TRBV19 and TRBJ1-1, with TRBD1 as a possible D gene (6 bases). Trimming left V 0 bases short and J 0 bases short, with 14 bases between. This CDR3 has 17 amino acids. Germline V gene lookup returns CDR1 LNHDA and CDR2 SQIVND (reference sequence). Here the CDR3 DNA reads TGTGCCAGTAGTATAGATTTGGGGGCGAACATGAACACTGAAGCTTTCTTT. Protein: CASSIDLGANMNTEAFF.

The chain carries TRBV7-9 and TRBJ1-4; TRBD1 aligns across 8 bases. The germline V gene encodes CDR1 SEHNR and CDR2 FQNEAQ (reference sequence). The length of the CDR3 is 15 residues. V shed 8 bases and J 7 bases; nucleotides not matched to a gene: 12. The CDR3 loop is CASANPGDRLEKLFF. The CDR3 bases are TGTGCCAGCGCCAACCCCGGGGACAGGCTTGAAAAACTGTTTTTT.

This clone was counted only a few times. The gene calls are TRBV10-3 and TRBJ2-3, with 7 nucleotides matching TRBD2. Germline loops: CDR1 ENHRY, CDR2 SYGVKD. The CDR3 sequence is 13 residues long. V was pared by 7 bases and J by 5 bases, with 6 bases of the junction left unmatched. The CDR3 coding sequence is TGTGCCATCAAGATATCGGGGGGAGATACGCAGTATTTT. As protein: CAIKISGGDTQYF.

This rearrangement joins TRBV29-1 to TRBJ1-2; 10 nucleotides align to TRBD1. The CDR3 extends over 13 amino acids. V was clipped by 5 bases and J by 4 bases; unmatched bases: 4. Looked up from germline, CDR1 is SQVTM and CDR2 is ANQGSEA. CDR3 nucleotides: TGCAGCGTTTCGGGACAGGGGAGCTATGGCTACACCTTC. This translates into CSVSGQGSYGYTF.

The V and J genes are TRBV6-5 and TRBJ1-2; D is unresolved. Per the germline V gene, CDR1 is MNHEY and CDR2 is SVGAGI. Deletions cut 6 bases from V and 8 bases from J, with 22 bases between. The CDR3 has 15 residues. The CDR3 DNA is TGTGCCAGCAGCCCGGTAGGAGGTTCCCGTAGGGGCTACACCTTC. It codes for CASSPVGGSRRGYTF.

CDR3 DNA sequence: TGTGCCAGCAGCTTAGTACAGGGGGCTGGAAACACCATATATTTT. This translates into CASSLVQGAGNTIYF. This chain connects TRBV5-6 to TRBJ1-3, with 8 bases matching TRBD1. V lost 2 bases and J lost 2; bases outside the gene matches: 3. CDR1 and CDR2 (germline): SGHDT, YYEEEE. There are 15 residues in the CDR3.

This sequence joins TRBV6-2 or TRBV6-3 and TRBJ1-1, with D maybe TRBD1 (6 bases). V lost 3 bases and J lost 0, with 14 bases in between. The CDR3 has 16 amino acids. CDR1 and CDR2 (germline): MNHEY, SVGEGT. The CDR3 region is CASSYFTGQMNTEAFF. The CDR3 nucleotides are TGTGCCAGCAGTTATTTCACAGGACAGATGAACACTGAAGCTTTCTTT.

The J gene is TRBJ2-3, the V gene TRBV20-1; tentatively, D is TRBD2 (5 bases). V was clipped by 3 bases and J by 6 bases, with 16 bases between them. The length of the CDR3 is 14 residues. Germline V gene lookup returns CDR1 DFQATT and CDR2 SNEGSKA (reference sequence). CDR3 sequence reads: CSASALGLRDTQYF. In nucleotides, the CDR3 is TGCAGTGCTAGTGCACTAGGGCTTCGGGATACGCAGTATTTT.

The chain has TRBV3-1 (or the pseudogene TRBV3-2) and TRBJ2-5; D perhaps matches TRBD2 (6 bases). The CDR3 is 15 residues long. Germline V gene sequence: CDR1 LGHDT, CDR2 YNNKEL (reference sequence). Trimming removed 1 base at V and 2 bases at J, with 11 bases between. The CDR3 nucleotides are TGTGCCAGCAGCCAAGCGCCCGGAGGGCAAGAGACCCAGTACTTC. Translating gives CASSQAPGGQETQYF.

V and J are TRBV4-2 and TRBJ1-3, with D unresolved. Looked up from germline, CDR1 is LGHNA and CDR2 is YNFKEQ. V was clipped by 0 bases and J by 4 bases, with 7 bases between them. The CDR3 consists of 14 residues. The CDR3 nucleotides read TGTGCCAGCAGCCAAGAAACCCAGGGAAACACCATATATTTT. It translates to CASSQETQGNTIYF.

A few counts support this clone. The sample has other DNA sequences that encode this CDR3 too. The CDR3 DNA follows: TGTGCCAGCAGCGCCTCTTACATGAACACTGAAGCTTTCTTT. Protein product: CASSASYMNTEAFF. The chain links TRBV9 to TRBJ1-1; D not certain. Looked up from germline, CDR1 is SGDLS and CDR2 is YYNGEE. The CDR3 covers 14 residues. V dropped 3 bases and J dropped 0 bases, with 9 bases sitting between them. Full variable domain (outside the CDR3, taken from reference TRBV9 and TRBJ1-1): DSGVTQTPKHLITATGQRVTLRCSPRSGDLSVYWYQQSLDQGLQFLIQYYNGEERAKGNILERFSAQQFPDLHSELNLSSLELGDSALYFCASSASYMNTEAFFGQGTRLTVV.

The rearrangement links TRBV4-1 to TRBJ2-7; 8 bases are shared with TRBD2. Trimming cost V 4 bases and J 3 bases; bases outside gene matches: 8. The length of the CDR3 is 15 residues. Germline V gene data show CDR1 as MGHRA and CDR2 as YSYEKL. CDR3 loop: CASSPAGTRSYEQYF. The DNA for the CDR3 is TGCGCCAGCAGCCCCGCCGGGACTAGGAGCTACGAGCAGTACTTC.

The table lists this clone with a few counts. The J gene is TRBJ1-5, the V gene TRBV19; 10 bases are shared with TRBD1. Per the germline V gene, CDR1 is LNHDA and CDR2 is SQIVND (reference sequence). The CDR3 has 16 residues. The J segment lost 6 bases and the V segment lost 4 bases, leaving 9 bases of the junction unmatched. The CDR3 DNA sequence: TGTGCCAGTAGTAGTTCCGGACAGGGGGTTGGTCAGCCCCAGCATTTT. It is translated as CASSSSGQGVGQPQHF.

V usage is TRBV5-1 and J usage is TRBJ2-5, with a tentative D call TRBD1 (6 bases). This CDR3 has 17 amino acids. V shed 4 bases and J shed 0 bases, with 19 bases lying between them. Looked up from germline, CDR1 is SGHRS and CDR2 is YFSETQ. The CDR3 loop reads CASSPPLGHGNQETQYF. CDR3 DNA sequence: TGCGCCAGCAGCCCGCCTTTGGGACACGGTAACCAAGAGACCCAGTACTTC.

This clone was counted ten times or more. The V call is TRBV30, the J call TRBJ2-2; D gene ambiguous. Germline CDR1 and CDR2: GTSNPN and SVGIG (reference sequence). This CDR3 has 12 residues. The CDR3 DNA reads TGTGCGGCGGTAGGAGTCACCGGGGAGCTGTTTTTT. Amino acids: CAAVGVTGELFF. The full variable domain, with the rest looked up from reference TRBV30 and TRBJ2-2, is SQTIHQWPATLVQPVGSPLSLECTVEGTSNPNLYWYRQAAGRGLQLLFYSVGIGQISSEVPQNLSASRPQDRQFILSSKKLLLSDSGFYLCAAVGVTGELFFGEGSRLTVL.

The gene calls are TRBV6-5 and TRBJ1-5, with a weak D call TRBD1 (6 bases). The CDR3 is 14 amino acids. Deletions cut 6 bases from V and 9 bases from J, with 18 bases between. The germline V gene has CDR1 MNHEY and CDR2 SVGAGI. The CDR3 reads CASRPDSSGGPQHF. In DNA, the CDR3 is TGTGCCAGCAGGCCGGACAGCTCCGGAGGGCCCCAGCATTTT.

The V gene is TRBV6-5, the J gene TRBJ1-5; D might be TRBD1 (6 bases). CDR1 and CDR2 (germline): MNHEY, SVGAGI. There are 14 residues in the CDR3. V lost 2 bases, J lost 5 bases, and 10 bases lay in between. CDR3 amino acids: CASSYTGPHQPQHF. CDR3 coding DNA: TGTGCCAGCAGTTACACAGGGCCGCATCAGCCCCAGCATTTT.

J is TRBJ1-4 and V is TRBV6-1; D gene unclear. The CDR3 has 17 amino acids. V shed 2 bases and J shed 10 bases, with 23 bases lying between them. The germline V gene has CDR1 MNHNS and CDR2 SASEGT. The chain's CDR3 is CASSEWDVGREGGKLFF. The CDR3 DNA reads TGTGCCAGCAGTGAATGGGATGTGGGGAGGGAGGGCGGAAAACTGTTTTTT.

The rearrangement uses TRBV19 and TRBJ1-3; TRBD1 is a possible D gene (6 bases). This CDR3 spans 17 amino acids. V was clipped by 3 bases and J by 0 bases, with 15 bases between them. Germline CDR1 is LNHDA and CDR2 is SQIVND (reference sequence). CDR3 coding DNA: TGTGCCAGTAGTATGGTCAGGGGTTTGAGCTCTGGAAACACCATATATTTT. This gives the protein CASSMVRGLSSGNTIYF.

The chain links TRBV19 to TRBJ2-1; D remains unclear. The germline V and J ends were trimmed by 2 bases and 10 bases, with 9 bases remaining between them. This CDR3 is built from 12 residues. Germline assignment: CDR1 LNHDA and CDR2 SQIVND (reference sequence). The CDR3 reads CASSISRREQFF. In nucleotides, the CDR3 is TGTGCCAGTAGTATATCTAGACGCGAGCAGTTCTTC.

Points on this clone: Other nucleotide sequences in the sample specify the same CDR3. This chain links TRBV29-1 with TRBJ2-2, with 7 bases lining up with TRBD1. Germline CDR1 SQVTM, CDR2 ANQGSEA. This CDR3 region has 14 residues. V shed 4 bases, J shed 1 base, and the junction held 3 bases outside the gene matches. The CDR3 bases are TGCAGCGTTGGCCGGACAGGGAACACCGGGGAGCTGTTTTTT. Encoded protein: CSVGRTGNTGELFF.

This chain uses TRBV7-3 with TRBJ2-2; possible D gene TRBD2, 5 bases. V shed 3 bases and J shed 4 bases, with 15 bases lying between them. Germline-derived CDR1 and CDR2 are SGHTA and FQGTGA. CDR3 length equals 16 residues. In DNA, the CDR3 is TGTGCCAGCAGCTTCGGAGAGCACGCGGGCACCGGGGAGCTGTTTTTT. This encodes CASSFGEHAGTGELFF.

This chain joins TRBV4-3 and TRBJ2-1; the match to TRBD1 covers 9 bases. Trimming took 3 bases from V and 8 from J; bases not matched to a gene: 5. The V gene's germline CDR1 is LGHNA and CDR2 YSLEER. The CDR3 spans 14 residues. CDR3 coding DNA: TGCGCCAGCAGCCACGGGACAGGGATCGATGAGCAGTTCTTC. Protein product: CASSHGTGIDEQFF.

The rearrangement links TRBV5-4 to TRBJ1-3; D is unclear. The CDR3 has 18 amino acids. The germline V gene encodes CDR1 SGHNT and CDR2 YYREEE (reference sequence). The V end was cut by 2 bases, the J end by 4 bases, with 22 bases between. DNA of the CDR3: TGTGCCAGCAGCTTTGGTTCCCCGGGAGGACTCCCGGGAAACACCATATATTTT. This codes for CASSFGSPGGLPGNTIYF. Based on the CDR3 plus reference TRBV5-4 and TRBJ1-3, the full variable domain is ETGVTQSPTHLIKTRGQQVTLRCSSQSGHNTVSWYQQALGQGPQFIFQYYREEENGRGNFPPRFSGLQFPNYSSELNVNALELDDSALYLCASSFGSPGGLPGNTIYFGEGSWLTVV.